The 7 T cell receptor beta chains in this list originate from one sample, sequenced in a study of HIV-infected patients and healthy controls. MiXCR was run by TCRdb on the 5' RACE reads, yielding one entry per CDR3 protein. The data hold around 67,000 distinct CDR3 sequences, with approximately 16% observed a single time. Sample: CD4+ T cells from blood. The receptors were sampled from a human donor in good health.

The chain joins TRBV7-9 to TRBJ2-1, with TRBD2 as a possible D gene (7 bases). Germline loops: CDR1 SEHNR, CDR2 FQNEAQ (reference sequence). The CDR3 loop spans 16 amino acids. The V and J ends lost 5 bases and 5 bases respectively, with 19 bases between them. The CDR3 region has the DNA TGTGCCAGCAGCCCTGGGAGGGGGGTTCTTGACAATGAGCAGTTCTTC. Translated: CASSPGRGVLDNEQFF. Complete variable domain (other parts from reference TRBV7-9 and TRBJ2-1): DTGVSQNPRHKITKRGQNVTFRCDPISEHNRLYWYRQTLGQGPEFLTYFQNEAQLEKSRLLSDRFSAERPKGSFSTLEIQRTEQGDSAMYLCASSPGRGVLDNEQFFGPGTRLTVL.

With respect to this clonotype: A much larger clone sits a single nucleotide away, making a read error possible. This chain links TRBV30 with TRBJ2-2; TRBD1 or TRBD2 may be the D gene (6 bases each). The germline V gene encodes CDR1 GTSNPN and CDR2 SVGIG (reference sequence). This CDR3 has 13 amino acids. This CDR3 reads CAWSRGGEGGLFF. DNA of the CDR3: TGTGCCTGGAGTCGGGGAGGAGAAGGGGGGCTGTTTTTT. Using reference TRBV30 and TRBJ2-2 for the parts outside the CDR3, the full variable domain is SQTIHQWPATLVQPVGSPLSLECTVEGTSNPNLYWYRQAAGRGLQLLFYSVGIGQISSEVPQNLSASRPQDRQFILSSKKLLLSDSGFYLCAWSRGGEGGLFFGEGSRLTVL.

The gene calls are TRBV7-9 and TRBJ2-7; 9 nucleotides line up with TRBD1. Trimming removed 10 bases from V and 5 bases from J; junction bases left unmatched: 9. Germline V CDR1 and CDR2: SEHNR, FQNEAQ (reference sequence). This CDR3 is built from 13 residues. Here the CDR3 DNA reads TGTGCCATAGCCGGGACAGGGTTCCACGAGCAGTACTTC. Its protein product is CAIAGTGFHEQYF.

The V gene is TRBV2, the J gene TRBJ1-1; the D is unclear. Germline values: CDR1 SNHLY, CDR2 FYNNEI. There are 12 residues in the CDR3. The V gene lost 1 base and the J gene lost 5 bases, with 5 bases spanning the gap. The CDR3 sequence: CASSEGWTEAFF. In DNA form, the CDR3 reads TGTGCCAGCAGTGAAGGTTGGACTGAAGCTTTCTTT.

The chain links TRBV7-2 to TRBJ1-4, with 8 positions matching TRBD1. Germline V gives CDR1 SGHTA, CDR2 FQGNSA. This CDR3 comprises 16 residues. Trimming took 2 bases from V and 7 from J; bases not matched to a gene: 9. The CDR3 nucleotides are TGTGCCAGCAGCTTAAGAGTGGGCAGGGGGCTTGAAAAACTGTTTTTT. Translated, it gives CASSLRVGRGLEKLFF. The whole variable domain, filled in from reference TRBV7-2 and TRBJ1-4, reads GAGVSQSPSNKVTEKGKDVELRCDPISGHTALYWYRQSLGQGLEFLIYFQGNSAPDKSGLPSDRFSAERTGGSVSTLTIQRTQQEDSAVYLCASSLRVGRGLEKLFFGSGTQLSVL.

There are many counts of this clonotype. V is TRBV7-3 and J is TRBJ2-3, with D possibly being TRBD1 or TRBD2 (5 bases each). The CDR3 has 16 residues. Trimming removed 1 base at V and 2 bases at J, with 13 bases between. Germline CDR1 and CDR2: SGHTA and FQGTGA. Written as DNA, the CDR3 is TGTGCCAGCAGCTTAAACCCAGGGACCCACACAGATACGCAGTATTTT. Translated: CASSLNPGTHTDTQYF. The full variable domain, with the rest looked up from reference TRBV7-3 and TRBJ2-3, is GAGVSQTPSNKVTEKGKYVELRCDPISGHTALYWYRQSLGQGPEFLIYFQGTGAADDSGLPNDRFFAVRPEGSVSTLKIQRTERGDSAVYLCASSLNPGTHTDTQYFGPGTRLTVL.

A few counts support this clonotype. This sequence joins TRBV19 and TRBJ2-7, with D possibly being TRBD1 (6 bases). V lost 6 bases and J 3 bases, leaving 12 bases between the germline ends. The CDR3 loop spans 13 amino acids. CDR1 and CDR2 from the germline V gene are LNHDA and SQIVND (reference sequence). The CDR3 DNA reads TGTGCCAGTAGCTCGGGACACTTCTACGAGCAGTACTTC. The encoded protein is CASSSGHFYEQYF.